This T cell receptor gamma chain was obtained from a study of Vγ9Vδ2 T cells in congenital toxoplasmosis listed by TCRdb under 2021. Turning to the overall study: The diagnosis of congenital toxoplasmosis relied on IgG, IgM and IgA serology, Western blot and an in-house interferon-gamma release assay. TCR sequencing covered about five infected and around 11 uninfected infants at 2 months, plus 3 infected and 4 uninfected infants at 1 year. This study compared the CDR3 repertoires of the gamma and delta chains in sorted blood gammadelta T cells from congenitally T. gondii-infected infants versus uninfected infants. Infant repertoires were sequenced at 2 months after birth and at 1 year of age.

The full study reports these points: Two months was the earliest age with enough suitable sample material for TCR repertoire analysis, so newborn repertoires were not sequenced. Compared with uninfected infants, infected infants at 2 months appeared to have fewer N additions in their TRGV9 and TRDV2 CDR3s, and this was especially true for TRDV2-TRDJ1 sequences. Germline-encoded fetal-type TRDV2 CDR3 sequences seemed to be more prevalent in infected than in uninfected roughly 2-month-old infants, with an in utero expansion footprint being suggested. Both infected and uninfected infants showed a high prevalence of a public TRGV9 clonotype. The repertoire differences between infected and uninfected infants were less clear at 1 year of age than at 2 months.

The V end gives up 8 bases and the J end 1 base, leaving 15 bases in the junction not matched to a gene. There are 16 amino acids in the CDR3, from cysteine to phenylalanine inclusive. Just the 48-base CDR3 DNA is kept, in frame starting at base 1. With respect to this clone: Its antigen remains unidentified. Base qualities are not recorded, but no much larger clone differs from it by a single base.

The same treatment, consisting of spiramycin and/or pyrimethamine plus sulfadiazine plus folinic acid, was given to mothers of infected and uninfected infants alike. Every infant, whether infected or uninfected, was delivered at term after more than 37 weeks of gestation. Around 1 mL of blood was used to isolate PBMCs by Lymphoprep gradient centrifugation, after which the PBMCs were cryopreserved in liquid nitrogen and shipped to Belgium. After thawing, the PBMCs were labeled with Zombie NIR viability dye and stained with antibodies against CD3, TCR gammadelta, Vgamma9 and Vdelta2. CD3+ TCRgammadelta+ T cells were sorted on a FACSAria III with a mean purity of roughly 98%. For each sample, RNA was extracted from about 10,000 sorted gammadelta T cells with the RNeasy Micro Kit. Infants were born to mothers enrolled with primary T. gondii infection during pregnancy. Peripheral blood was collected from the infants at an outpatient microbiology and virology center in Pavia, Italy.

Using SuperScript II, cDNA was generated through template-switch reverse transcription, with TRGC- and TRDC-specific primers combined in a single tube. The TRGC primer was designed to bind both the TRGC1 and TRGC2 constant genes. TRG and TRD amplification used the KAPA Real-Time Library Amplification Kit, with AMPure XP bead purification between steps. Illumina sequencing adapters were added by index PCR using the Nextera XT Index Kit. Sequencing of TRG and TRD amplicons was performed on an Illumina MiSeq with the V2 300 kit, and 150 bp paired-end reads were generated. Per the original workflow: Read quality was checked with FastQC version 0.11.8 before further analysis. With MiXCR version 3.0.3, reads were aligned to GenBank TRG or TRD reference genes and CDR3 sequences were built. Default MiXCR settings were used, apart from assembling TRDD gene segments from 3 instead of 5 consecutive nucleotides. N additions, CDR3 length, J segment length and clonotype sharing between samples were calculated with VDJtools version 1.2.1. Out-of-frame CDR3 sequences and those containing stop codons were excluded from analysis. The overlap of infant repertoires with previously published Vgamma9Vdelta2 repertoires from fetal, cord blood and adult blood was compared. With CATT, TCRdb called clones again from the public reads; duplicate DNA rows were later joined. The V and J calls follow TCRdb's processing rather than the paper's. Within this sample are 300 or so gamma-chain clones, with roughly 2.2% of them counted one time only. Clones ranked in the top ten supply about 26% of the sample.

The chain joins TRGV10 to TRGJ1 or TRGJ2. Here the J gene came from matching the DNA to germline, since TCRdb omits it. TRGV10 is reported as an ORF; its role is uncertain. The sequenced material came from gamma-delta T cells from blood. The TCR sequence derives from a child younger than 10 born to a mother with Toxoplasma gondii infection during pregnancy, either congenitally infected or uninfected (not recorded which). The CDR3 protein sequence reads: CAAWPGLPPNYYKKLF. The nucleotides are TGTGCTGCGTGGCCTGGCCTACCTCCCAATTATTATAAGAAACTCTTT.